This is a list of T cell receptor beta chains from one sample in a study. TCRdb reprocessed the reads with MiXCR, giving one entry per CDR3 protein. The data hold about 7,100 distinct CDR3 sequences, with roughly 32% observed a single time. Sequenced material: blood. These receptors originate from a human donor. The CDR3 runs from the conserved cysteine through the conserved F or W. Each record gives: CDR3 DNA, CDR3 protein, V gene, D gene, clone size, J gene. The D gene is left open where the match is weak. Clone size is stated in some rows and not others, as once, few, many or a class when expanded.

cdr3_nt: TGCAGCGTTGGGTACAGGGGAGACACTGAAGCTTTCTTT
cdr3_aa: CSVGYRGDTEAFF
v_call: TRBV29-1
d_call: TRBD1
clone_size: medium-sized
j_call: TRBJ1-1

cdr3_nt: TGTGCCTGGAGTGTTTACTATGGCTACACCTTC
cdr3_aa: CAWSVYYGYTF
v_call: TRBV30
d_call: -
clone_size: many
j_call: TRBJ1-2

cdr3_nt: TGTGCCAGCAGCCAAGAAATTTCTACCGGGGAGCTGTTTTTT
cdr3_aa: CASSQEISTGELFF
v_call: TRBV4-2
d_call: -
clone_size: medium-sized
j_call: TRBJ2-2

cdr3_nt: TGTGCCTGGAGTCCGAGGGGGGATCGGACCTCTGAAGCTTTCTTT
cdr3_aa: CAWSPRGDRTSEAFF
v_call: TRBV30
d_call: -
clone_size: -
j_call: TRBJ1-1

cdr3_nt: TGCAGCCCCCAGGGGAGCAATCAGCCCCAGCATTTT
cdr3_aa: CSPQGSNQPQHF
v_call: TRBV29-1
d_call: -
clone_size: medium-sized
j_call: TRBJ1-5

cdr3_nt: TGCAGCGTCCGGGACAGACTTGAAGCTTTCTTT
cdr3_aa: CSVRDRLEAFF
v_call: TRBV29-1
d_call: TRBD1
clone_size: once
j_call: TRBJ1-1

cdr3_nt: TGCAGCGTCGGAGGGACAGGGGCGACAAATGAGCAGTTCTTC
cdr3_aa: CSVGGTGATNEQFF
v_call: TRBV29-1
d_call: TRBD1
clone_size: medium-sized
j_call: TRBJ2-1

cdr3_nt: TGCAGCGTGGCGGGTCTGAACAATCAGCCCCAGCATTTT
cdr3_aa: CSVAGLNNQPQHF
v_call: TRBV29-1
d_call: -
clone_size: medium-sized
j_call: TRBJ1-5

cdr3_nt: TGCAGCGTCGAACAGGGCTTTACGCAGTATTTT
cdr3_aa: CSVEQGFTQYF
v_call: TRBV29-1
d_call: -
clone_size: medium-sized
j_call: TRBJ2-3

cdr3_nt: TGTGCCAGCAGCCCACAACTAGCGGGTACCGGGGAGCTGTTTTTT
cdr3_aa: CASSPQLAGTGELFF
v_call: TRBV14
d_call: TRBD2
clone_size: medium-sized
j_call: TRBJ2-2

cdr3_nt: TGCAGCGTTGAAGCAGGGTCCACCTACGAGCAGTACTTC
cdr3_aa: CSVEAGSTYEQYF
v_call: TRBV29-1
d_call: -
clone_size: medium-sized
j_call: TRBJ2-7

cdr3_nt: TGTGCCAGCAGCACCCGCGGTAATAGCAATCAGCCCCAGCATTTT
cdr3_aa: CASSTRGNSNQPQHF
v_call: TRBV14
d_call: -
clone_size: -
j_call: TRBJ1-5

cdr3_nt: TGTGCCAGCAGCCCAGCGCCGGCAAGCGAGCAGTACTTC
cdr3_aa: CASSPAPASEQYF
v_call: TRBV4-2
d_call: -
clone_size: many
j_call: TRBJ2-7

cdr3_nt: TGTGCCAGCAGTGGAACGCGATGGGGCACAGATACGCAGTATTTT
cdr3_aa: CASSGTRWGTDTQYF
v_call: TRBV6-1
d_call: -
clone_size: many
j_call: TRBJ2-3

cdr3_nt: TGCAGCGTTGAGGGCGGCAACTCCTACAATGAGCAGTTCTTC
cdr3_aa: CSVEGGNSYNEQFF
v_call: TRBV29-1
d_call: -
clone_size: -
j_call: TRBJ2-1

cdr3_nt: TGTGCCAGCAGCCAAGGGTTGCTGGATACGCAGTATTTT
cdr3_aa: CASSQGLLDTQYF
v_call: TRBV4-2
d_call: -
clone_size: medium-sized
j_call: TRBJ2-3

cdr3_nt: TGTGCCAGCAGGGACGACGACAGGGGGTTGCGATACAATGAGCAGTTCTTC
cdr3_aa: CASRDDDRGLRYNEQFF
v_call: TRBV6-1
d_call: TRBD1
clone_size: few
j_call: TRBJ2-1

cdr3_nt: TGTGCCAGCAGCCAAGAAGGGACTAGAGGATACGAGCAGTTCTTT
cdr3_aa: CASSQEGTRGYEQFF
v_call: TRBV4-2
d_call: TRBD2
clone_size: -
j_call: TRBJ2-1

cdr3_nt: TGCGCCAGCAGAAGGACAGGGGGCAAAGAGACCCAGTACTTC
cdr3_aa: CASRRTGGKETQYF
v_call: TRBV5-1
d_call: TRBD1
clone_size: -
j_call: TRBJ2-5

cdr3_nt: TGTGCCAGCAGTTACCCAGGACTAGCGTGCAATGAGCAGTTCTTC
cdr3_aa: CASSYPGLACNEQFF
v_call: TRBV6-2/TRBV6-3
d_call: TRBD2
clone_size: once
j_call: TRBJ2-1

cdr3_nt: TGCAGTGCCAATCAGGCCGGACAGTTCTTC
cdr3_aa: CSANQAGQFF
v_call: TRBV20-1
d_call: -
clone_size: -
j_call: TRBJ2-1

cdr3_nt: TGCAGCGTTGAAGGTCAGGCAGGGGGCACAGATACGCAGTATTTT
cdr3_aa: CSVEGQAGGTDTQYF
v_call: TRBV29-1
d_call: -
clone_size: few
j_call: TRBJ2-3

cdr3_nt: TGCAGCGTTGAAGAGGCCGGACAGCCCCAGCATTTT
cdr3_aa: CSVEEAGQPQHF
v_call: TRBV29-1
d_call: -
clone_size: -
j_call: TRBJ1-5

cdr3_nt: TGTGCCATGGAGGGAGGCTACGAGCAGTACTTC
cdr3_aa: CAMEGGYEQYF
v_call: TRBV28
d_call: -
clone_size: -
j_call: TRBJ2-7

cdr3_nt: TGCGCCAGCAGCTTAACCGCAGGGACAAGCTCCTACAATGAGCAGTTCTTC
cdr3_aa: CASSLTAGTSSYNEQFF
v_call: TRBV5-1
d_call: -
clone_size: medium-sized
j_call: TRBJ2-1

cdr3_nt: TGCAGTGCCTCCCGGACGTCCGAGCAGTTCTTC
cdr3_aa: CSASRTSEQFF
v_call: TRBV20-1
d_call: -
clone_size: medium-sized
j_call: TRBJ2-1

cdr3_nt: TGTGCCTGGAGTGTCTCAGAGAACACTGAAGCTTTCTTT
cdr3_aa: CAWSVSENTEAFF
v_call: TRBV30
d_call: -
clone_size: many
j_call: TRBJ1-1

cdr3_nt: TGTGCCAGCAGCCAAGGAGGGACAAGCTCCTACGAGCAGTACTTC
cdr3_aa: CASSQGGTSSYEQYF
v_call: TRBV4-2
d_call: -
clone_size: medium-sized
j_call: TRBJ2-7

cdr3_nt: TGTGCCAGTAGCAGCAGTTCGATAAGCGGCCGCCATGGAGGGTCGCGAGGTTATCAGCCCCAGCATTTT
cdr3_aa: CASSSSSISGRHGGSRGYQPQHF
v_call: TRBV19
d_call: -
clone_size: -
j_call: TRBJ1-5

cdr3_nt: TGTGCCAGCAGCCTAAGAAACTATGGCTACACCTTC
cdr3_aa: CASSLRNYGYTF
v_call: TRBV7-8
d_call: -
clone_size: many
j_call: TRBJ1-2

cdr3_nt: TGTGCCAGCAGCTTGGGAACTTGGACGGGAAGCTATGGCTACACCTTC
cdr3_aa: CASSLGTWTGSYGYTF
v_call: TRBV7-8
d_call: -
clone_size: -
j_call: TRBJ1-2

cdr3_nt: TGCAGTGCCTTCGATTCCGGGACTAGCGGGAACCGTGAAGCTTTCTTT
cdr3_aa: CSAFDSGTSGNREAFF
v_call: TRBV20-1
d_call: -
clone_size: -
j_call: TRBJ1-1

cdr3_nt: TGCAGCGTTGCCGGGACAGGTTCCCACGAGCAGTACTTC
cdr3_aa: CSVAGTGSHEQYF
v_call: TRBV29-1
d_call: TRBD1
clone_size: -
j_call: TRBJ2-7

cdr3_nt: TGTGCCCAGGGTCAGGGGGAGCTGTTTTTT
cdr3_aa: CAQGQGELFF
v_call: TRBV30
d_call: -
clone_size: medium-sized
j_call: TRBJ2-2

cdr3_nt: TGTGCCAGCAGCCGTAGCGTGAACACCGGGGAGCTGTTTTTT
cdr3_aa: CASSRSVNTGELFF
v_call: TRBV14
d_call: -
clone_size: medium-sized
j_call: TRBJ2-2

cdr3_nt: TGTGCCTGGAGTGTATCGACAGGGTGGTTCGAGCAGTACTTC
cdr3_aa: CAWSVSTGWFEQYF
v_call: TRBV30
d_call: TRBD1
clone_size: medium-sized
j_call: TRBJ2-7

cdr3_nt: TGTGCCAGCAGCCAAAGCGAGTCCCCGTGGGGGACCAACAATGAGCAGTTCTTC
cdr3_aa: CASSQSESPWGTNNEQFF
v_call: TRBV4-2
d_call: -
clone_size: medium-sized
j_call: TRBJ2-1

cdr3_nt: TGTGCCAGCAGCTCGGGCGGGGGACCGAACACCGGGGAGCTGTTTTTT
cdr3_aa: CASSSGGGPNTGELFF
v_call: TRBV4-2
d_call: TRBD2
clone_size: many
j_call: TRBJ2-2

cdr3_nt: TGTGCCACCAGGGGGAATCTTGGCGCTCAAGAGACCCAGTACTTC
cdr3_aa: CATRGNLGAQETQYF
v_call: TRBV19
d_call: TRBD1
clone_size: medium-sized
j_call: TRBJ2-5

cdr3_nt: TGTGCCAGCAGCCAATATGTGGGAGGGGACAGTGAGCAGTTCTTC
cdr3_aa: CASSQYVGGDSEQFF
v_call: TRBV14
d_call: -
clone_size: medium-sized
j_call: TRBJ2-1

cdr3_nt: TGTGCCAGCAGCCCCCAGGATTTT
cdr3_aa: CASSPQDF
v_call: TRBV4-2
d_call: -
clone_size: -
j_call: TRBJ1-5

cdr3_nt: TGTGCCAGCAGTCCACCGGGACACGTAAACTACAATGAGCAGTTCTTC
cdr3_aa: CASSPPGHVNYNEQFF
v_call: TRBV27
d_call: -
clone_size: many
j_call: TRBJ2-1

cdr3_nt: TGTGCCAGTAGTACCGACAGGGAACATGGCTACACCTTC
cdr3_aa: CASSTDREHGYTF
v_call: TRBV19
d_call: TRBD1
clone_size: medium-sized
j_call: TRBJ1-2

cdr3_nt: TGTGCCAGCAGCTTAGGGGGACAGCGTGAAGCTTTCTTT
cdr3_aa: CASSLGGQREAFF
v_call: TRBV11-3
d_call: TRBD1
clone_size: medium-sized
j_call: TRBJ1-1

cdr3_nt: TGCAGTGCTCTAAACAGGAAAGAGACCCAGTACTTC
cdr3_aa: CSALNRKETQYF
v_call: TRBV20-1
d_call: -
clone_size: -
j_call: TRBJ2-5

cdr3_nt: TGTGCCAGCAGCCATGGAGGGAGCGGGATCTACAATGAGCAGTTCTTC
cdr3_aa: CASSHGGSGIYNEQFF
v_call: TRBV4-2
d_call: TRBD2
clone_size: -
j_call: TRBJ2-1

cdr3_nt: TGCAGCGTTGTGTCCGCAGGGGGCGAACTCACTCAGCCCCAGCATTTT
cdr3_aa: CSVVSAGGELTQPQHF
v_call: TRBV29-1
d_call: TRBD1
clone_size: medium-sized
j_call: TRBJ1-5